Included here is one T cell receptor beta chain sequence, with context. This sample is drawn from a study of cytomegalovirus exposure and HLA in healthy donors. The PCR ran on 60 Vbeta and 13 Jbeta primers. Measured with immunoSEQ multiplex PCR; TCRdb has only the in-frame clones, and not every one. The sample shows 100,000 to 150,000 clones, just under 90% of them seen only once. The V and J ends lost 8 bases and 3 bases respectively, with 13 bases between them. Germline CDR1 MDHEN, CDR2 SYDVKM. The CDR3 spans 14 residues. Sequencing was carried out using PBMCs. The receptor was derived from a woman aged 25 to 39 in good health and CMV-seronegative. V and J are TRBV28 and TRBJ2-2; maybe TRBD1 (6 bases). The CDR3, as DNA: TGTGCCAGCTCCTCAACAGGGTACACCGGGGAGCTGTTTTTT. Protein: CASSSTGYTGELFF.